The clone carrying this TCR beta chain was seen ten or more times. This sample is part of a study of molecular identifiers for immune sequencing clone quantification. MiXCR was run by TCRdb on the PCR reads, yielding one entry per CDR3 protein. The table records about 65,000 distinct CDR3 sequences, roughly 20% of them present only once. Germline CDR1 ENHRY, CDR2 SYGVKD. This CDR3 comprises 14 residues. Sequencing was carried out using naive CD8+ T cells from blood, with Jurkat cell RNA spiked in. The subset was: FACS-sorted CD8+CD4-CCR7+CD45RA+ naive T cells. V and J are TRBV10-3 and TRBJ2-3, with 9 bases matching TRBD2. The sequence came from a human donor in good health. Some libraries in this study had Jurkat cell RNA spiked in. CDR3 bases: TGTGCTCGGCCGGGGACTAGCCCCACAGATACGCAGTATTTT. It encodes CARPGTSPTDTQYF.